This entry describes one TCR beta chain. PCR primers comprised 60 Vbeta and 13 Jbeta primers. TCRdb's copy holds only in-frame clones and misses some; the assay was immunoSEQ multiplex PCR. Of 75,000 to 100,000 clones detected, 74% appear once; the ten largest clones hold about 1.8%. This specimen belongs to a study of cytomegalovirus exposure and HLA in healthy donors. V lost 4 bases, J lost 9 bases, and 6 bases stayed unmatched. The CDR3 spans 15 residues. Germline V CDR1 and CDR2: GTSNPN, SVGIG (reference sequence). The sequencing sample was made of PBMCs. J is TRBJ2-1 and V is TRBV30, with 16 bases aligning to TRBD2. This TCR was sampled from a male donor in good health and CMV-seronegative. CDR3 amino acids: CAWTGTSGRASEQFF. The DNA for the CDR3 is TGTGCCTGGACTGGGACTAGCGGGAGGGCCAGTGAGCAGTTCTTC.